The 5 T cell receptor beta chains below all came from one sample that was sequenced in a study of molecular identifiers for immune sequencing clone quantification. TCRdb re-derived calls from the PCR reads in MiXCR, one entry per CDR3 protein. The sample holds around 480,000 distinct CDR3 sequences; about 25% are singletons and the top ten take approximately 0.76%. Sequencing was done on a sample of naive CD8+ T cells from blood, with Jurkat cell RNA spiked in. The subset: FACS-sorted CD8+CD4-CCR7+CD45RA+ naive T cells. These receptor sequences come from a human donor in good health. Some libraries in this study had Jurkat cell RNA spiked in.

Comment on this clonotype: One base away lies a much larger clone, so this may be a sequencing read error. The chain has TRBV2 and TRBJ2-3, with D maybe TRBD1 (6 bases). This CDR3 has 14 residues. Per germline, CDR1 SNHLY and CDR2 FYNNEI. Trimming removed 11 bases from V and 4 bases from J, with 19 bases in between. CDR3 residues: CAGHRDTLADTQYF. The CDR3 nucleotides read TGTGCCGGTCACCGGGACACTCTCGCAGATACGCAGTATTTT.

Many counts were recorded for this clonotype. CDR3 protein: CATSWPQATDTQYF. In nucleotides, the CDR3 is TGTGCCACCTCCTGGCCCCAGGCCACAGATACGCAGTATTTT. V is TRBV15 and J is TRBJ2-3; D gene uncertain. This CDR3 contains 14 residues. The V and J ends lost 8 bases and 2 bases respectively, with 14 bases between them. Germline loops: CDR1 LNHNV, CDR2 YYDKDF (reference sequence).

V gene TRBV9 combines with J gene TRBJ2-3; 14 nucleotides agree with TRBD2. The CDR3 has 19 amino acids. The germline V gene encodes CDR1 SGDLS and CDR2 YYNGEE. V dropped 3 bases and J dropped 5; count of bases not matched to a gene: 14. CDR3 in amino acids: CASSGGVWGLAGDVDTQYF. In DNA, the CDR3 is TGTGCCAGCAGCGGAGGGGTTTGGGGACTAGCGGGGGATGTAGATACGCAGTATTTT.

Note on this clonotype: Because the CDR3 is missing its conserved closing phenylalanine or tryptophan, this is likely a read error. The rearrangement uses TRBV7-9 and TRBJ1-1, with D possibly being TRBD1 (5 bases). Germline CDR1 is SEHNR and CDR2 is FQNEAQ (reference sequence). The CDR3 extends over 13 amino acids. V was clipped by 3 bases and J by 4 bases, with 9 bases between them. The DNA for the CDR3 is TGTGCCAGCAGCTTCGGAGGGGCCACTGAAGCTTTCTCT. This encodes CASSFGGATEAFS.

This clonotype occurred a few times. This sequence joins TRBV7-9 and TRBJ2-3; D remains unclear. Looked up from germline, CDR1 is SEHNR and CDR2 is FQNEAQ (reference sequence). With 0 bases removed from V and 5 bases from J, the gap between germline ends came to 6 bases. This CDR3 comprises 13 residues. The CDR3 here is CASSLALRDTQYF. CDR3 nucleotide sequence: TGTGCCAGCAGCTTAGCCCTGAGAGATACGCAGTATTTT.